Only a few counts were recorded for the clone carrying this TCR beta chain. These data originate in a study of CD8+ T cells in alopecia areata. As for the study in general: Tofacitinib ran 6 to 18 months, followed by 6 months off drug.

Germline V gene sequence: CDR1 SGHTA, CDR2 FQGNSA. The CDR3 has 13 amino acids. The V gene lost 4 bases and the J gene lost 5 bases, with 11 bases spanning the gap. After isolation, RNA underwent reverse transcription to generate cDNA as the sequencing template. Generated by immunoSEQ multiplex PCR, the TCRdb table keeps only in-frame clones and is missing some. Here the sample spans 120,000 or so clones, over 55% being singletons. Noted treatment: oral pan-JAK inhibitor, 5-10 mg twice daily. J is TRBJ2-5 and V is TRBV7-2; D is possibly TRBD2 (5 bases). The TCR comes from a human donor with alopecia areata. The specimen comprised CD4+ T cells sorted from blood, sampled at week 4, from a patient treated with tofacitinib. The CDR3 DNA reads as TGTGCCAGCAGCTGGCCTGGGGAGGAGACCCAGTACTTC. It yields the protein CASSWPGEETQYF.